This T cell receptor (beta chain) was found in a study of PD-L1 blockade in urothelial cancer. Study overall: Among blood samples, the median T cell count was some 150,000.

V dropped 5 bases and J dropped 5 bases, with 20 bases sitting between them. CDR1 is SGHNT, CDR2 YENEEA, per germline. The CDR3 spans 16 residues. Synthetic analogs of TCR templates were spiked into every PCR. TCRdb keeps only in-frame clones here, not all; method: immunoSEQ multiplex PCR. Of tens of thousands of clones in the sample, 80% to 90% are singletons; the top ten hold around 2%. Locally advanced or metastatic urothelial carcinoma was diagnosed in the patients. J is TRBJ2-3 and V is TRBV11-3, with D unclear. The TCR sequence derives from a man in his sixties with urothelial cancer. The sample in question was PBMCs, obtained around atezolizumab (anti-PD-L1) treatment. CDR3 DNA: TGTGCCAGCAGCCCTCCCATGCTAGTAGTACGAGATACGCAGTATTTT. Translation gives CASSPPMLVVRDTQYF.